This T cell receptor beta chain was identified during a study of blood T cells in healthy people across ages. V trimming: 6 bases; J trimming: 0 bases; junction bases outside the gene matches: 5. The CDR3 runs to 15 residues. A second about 7 to 11 cycle PCR used barcoded and J-beta primers. TCRdb reanalysed the 5' RACE reads using MiXCR and keeps one entry per CDR3 protein. The table has over 1,500,000 distinct CDR3 sequences, about 49% seen once. Input material: blood. This sequence was found in a woman in her thirties or forties in good health. The chain employs TRBV12-3 or TRBV12-4 and TRBJ2-1; 7 bases are a match to TRBD1. CDR3 region: CASREAGGSYNEQFF. CDR3 DNA sequence: TGTGCCAGCAGGGAAGCAGGGGGCTCCTACAATGAGCAGTTCTTC.